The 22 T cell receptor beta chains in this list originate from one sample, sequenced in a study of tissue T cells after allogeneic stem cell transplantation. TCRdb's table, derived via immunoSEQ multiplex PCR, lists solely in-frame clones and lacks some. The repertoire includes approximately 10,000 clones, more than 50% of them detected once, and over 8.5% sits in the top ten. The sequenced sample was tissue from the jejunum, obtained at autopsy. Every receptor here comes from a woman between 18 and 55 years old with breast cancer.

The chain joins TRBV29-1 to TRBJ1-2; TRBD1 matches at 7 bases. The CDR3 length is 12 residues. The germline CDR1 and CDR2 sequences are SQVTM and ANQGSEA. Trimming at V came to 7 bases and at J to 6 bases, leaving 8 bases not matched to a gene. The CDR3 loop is CSDGRGLNGYTF. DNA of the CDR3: TGCAGCGACGGAAGGGGGCTAAATGGCTACACCTTC.

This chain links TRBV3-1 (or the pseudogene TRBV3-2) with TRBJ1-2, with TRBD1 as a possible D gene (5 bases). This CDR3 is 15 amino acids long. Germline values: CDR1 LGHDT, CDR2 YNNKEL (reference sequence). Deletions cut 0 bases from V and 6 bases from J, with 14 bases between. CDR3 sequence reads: CASSQDGEGGDGYTF. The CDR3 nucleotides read TGTGCCAGCAGCCAAGATGGGGAGGGAGGGGATGGCTACACCTTC.

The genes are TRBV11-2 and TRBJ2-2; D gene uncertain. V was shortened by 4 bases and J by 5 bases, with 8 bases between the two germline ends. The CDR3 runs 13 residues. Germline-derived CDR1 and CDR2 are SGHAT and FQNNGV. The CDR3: CASSSPTTGELFF. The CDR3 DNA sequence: TGTGCCAGCAGCTCTCCCACGACCGGGGAGCTGTTTTTT.

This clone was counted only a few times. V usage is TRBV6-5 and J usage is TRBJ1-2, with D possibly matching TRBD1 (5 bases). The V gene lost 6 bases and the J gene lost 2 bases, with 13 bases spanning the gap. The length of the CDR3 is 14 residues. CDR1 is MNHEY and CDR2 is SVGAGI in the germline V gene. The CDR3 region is CASRLDTWNYGYTF. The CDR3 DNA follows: TGTGCCAGCAGACTGGACACATGGAACTATGGCTACACCTTC.

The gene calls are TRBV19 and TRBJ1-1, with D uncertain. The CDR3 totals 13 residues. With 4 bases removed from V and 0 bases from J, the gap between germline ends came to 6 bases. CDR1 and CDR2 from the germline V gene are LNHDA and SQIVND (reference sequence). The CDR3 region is CASSNTLNTEAFF. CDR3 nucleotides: TGTGCCAGTAGTAACACCTTGAACACTGAAGCTTTCTTT.

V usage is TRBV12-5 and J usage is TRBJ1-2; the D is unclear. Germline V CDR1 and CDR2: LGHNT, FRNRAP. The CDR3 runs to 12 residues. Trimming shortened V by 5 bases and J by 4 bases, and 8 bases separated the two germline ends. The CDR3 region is CASGMDGYGYTF. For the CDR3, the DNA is TGTGCTAGTGGTATGGACGGCTATGGCTACACCTTC.

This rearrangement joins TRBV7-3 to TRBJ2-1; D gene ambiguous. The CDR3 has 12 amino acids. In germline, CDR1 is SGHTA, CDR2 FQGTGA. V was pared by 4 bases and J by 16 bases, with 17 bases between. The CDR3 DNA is TGTGCCAGCAGCTCCACAACAGAATCACTATTCTTC. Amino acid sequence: CASSSTTESLFF. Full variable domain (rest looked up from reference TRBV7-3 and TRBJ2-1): GAGVSQTPSNKVTEKGKYVELRCDPISGHTALYWYRQSLGQGPEFLIYFQGTGAADDSGLPNDRFFAVRPEGSVSTLKIQRTERGDSAVYLCASSSTTESLFFGPGTRLTVL.

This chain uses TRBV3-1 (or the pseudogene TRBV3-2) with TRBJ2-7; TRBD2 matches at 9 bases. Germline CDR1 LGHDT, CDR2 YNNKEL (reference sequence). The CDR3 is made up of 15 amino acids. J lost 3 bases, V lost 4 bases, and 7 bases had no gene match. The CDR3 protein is CASSRPGLAGYEQYF. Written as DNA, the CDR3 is TGTGCCAGCAGCCGGCCGGGACTAGCAGGCTACGAGCAGTACTTC.

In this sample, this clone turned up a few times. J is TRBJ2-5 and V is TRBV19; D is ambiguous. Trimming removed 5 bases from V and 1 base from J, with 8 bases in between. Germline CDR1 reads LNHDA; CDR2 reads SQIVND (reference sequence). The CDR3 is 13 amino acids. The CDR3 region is CASSVGSQETQYF. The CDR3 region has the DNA TGTGCCAGTAGTGTCGGGTCCCAAGAGACCCAGTACTTC.

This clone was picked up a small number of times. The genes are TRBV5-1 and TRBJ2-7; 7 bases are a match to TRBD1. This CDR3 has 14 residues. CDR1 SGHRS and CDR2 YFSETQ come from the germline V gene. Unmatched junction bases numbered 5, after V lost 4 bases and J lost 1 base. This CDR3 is CASSHRDSSYEQYF. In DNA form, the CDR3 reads TGCGCCAGCAGCCACCGGGACAGTTCCTACGAGCAGTACTTC.

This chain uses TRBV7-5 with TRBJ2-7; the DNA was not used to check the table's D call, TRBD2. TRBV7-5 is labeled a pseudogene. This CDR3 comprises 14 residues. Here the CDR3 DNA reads TGTGCCAGAAGCTTGGGGACTGCTACCTACGAGCAGTACTTC. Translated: CARSLGTATYEQYF.

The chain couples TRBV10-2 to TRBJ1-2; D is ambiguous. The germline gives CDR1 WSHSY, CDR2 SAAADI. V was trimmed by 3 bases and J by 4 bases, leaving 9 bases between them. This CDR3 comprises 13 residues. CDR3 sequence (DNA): TGCGCCAGCAGTGATCGCTGGAGCTATGGCTACACCTTC. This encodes CASSDRWSYGYTF.

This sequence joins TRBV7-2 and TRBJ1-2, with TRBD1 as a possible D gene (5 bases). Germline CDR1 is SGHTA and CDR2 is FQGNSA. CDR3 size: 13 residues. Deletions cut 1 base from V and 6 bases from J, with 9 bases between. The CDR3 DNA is TGTGCCAGCAGCTTAGGCAGGGAGGATGGCTACACCTTC. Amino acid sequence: CASSLGREDGYTF. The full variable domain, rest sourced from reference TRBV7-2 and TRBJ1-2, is GAGVSQSPSNKVTEKGKDVELRCDPISGHTALYWYRQSLGQGLEFLIYFQGNSAPDKSGLPSDRFSAERTGGSVSTLTIQRTQQEDSAVYLCASSLGREDGYTFGSGTRLTVV.

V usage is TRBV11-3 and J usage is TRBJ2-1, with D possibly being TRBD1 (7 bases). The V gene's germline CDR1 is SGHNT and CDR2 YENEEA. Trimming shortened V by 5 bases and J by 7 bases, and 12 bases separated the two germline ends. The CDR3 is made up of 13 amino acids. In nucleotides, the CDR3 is TGTGCCAGCAGCCAGGGGGGCAGAAATGAGCAGTTCTTC. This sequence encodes CASSQGGRNEQFF.

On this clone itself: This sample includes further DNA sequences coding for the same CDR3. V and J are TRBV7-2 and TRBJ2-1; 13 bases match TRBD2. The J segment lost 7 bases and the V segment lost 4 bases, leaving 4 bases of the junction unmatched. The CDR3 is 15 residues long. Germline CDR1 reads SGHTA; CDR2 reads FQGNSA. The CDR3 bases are TGTGCCAGCAGCTCAGGACTAGCGGGAGTTAATGAGCAGTTCTTC. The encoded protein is CASSSGLAGVNEQFF. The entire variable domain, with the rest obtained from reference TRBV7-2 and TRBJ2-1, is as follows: GAGVSQSPSNKVTEKGKDVELRCDPISGHTALYWYRQSLGQGLEFLIYFQGNSAPDKSGLPSDRFSAERTGGSVSTLTIQRTQQEDSAVYLCASSSGLAGVNEQFFGPGTRLTVL.

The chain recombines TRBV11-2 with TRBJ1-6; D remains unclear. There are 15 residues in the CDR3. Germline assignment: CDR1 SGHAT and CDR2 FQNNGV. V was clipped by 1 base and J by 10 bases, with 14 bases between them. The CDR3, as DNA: TGTGCCAGCAGCTTAGGCGGATCGGGGTACTCACCCCTCCACTTT. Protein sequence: CASSLGGSGYSPLHF.

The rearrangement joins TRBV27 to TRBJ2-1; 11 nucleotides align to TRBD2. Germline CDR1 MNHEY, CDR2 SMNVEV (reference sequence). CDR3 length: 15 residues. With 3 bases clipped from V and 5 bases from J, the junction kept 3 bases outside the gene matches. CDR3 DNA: TGTGCCAGCAGTTTGGGGACTAGCGGCCACAATGAGCAGTTCTTC. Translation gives CASSLGTSGHNEQFF.

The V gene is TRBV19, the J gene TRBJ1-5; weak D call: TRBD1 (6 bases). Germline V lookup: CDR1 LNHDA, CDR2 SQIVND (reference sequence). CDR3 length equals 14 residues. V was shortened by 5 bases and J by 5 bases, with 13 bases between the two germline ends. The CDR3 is CASSDGQIDQPQHF. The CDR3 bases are TGTGCCAGTAGTGATGGACAGATAGATCAGCCCCAGCATTTT.

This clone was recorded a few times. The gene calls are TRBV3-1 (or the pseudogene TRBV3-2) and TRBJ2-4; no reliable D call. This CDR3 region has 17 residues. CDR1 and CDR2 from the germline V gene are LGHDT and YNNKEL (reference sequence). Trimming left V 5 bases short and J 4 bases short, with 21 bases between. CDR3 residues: CASSSEYPICKKNIQYF. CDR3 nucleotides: TGTGCCAGCAGCTCCGAGTATCCCATTTGCAAAAAAAACATTCAGTACTTC.

The CDR3 DNA follows: TGCAGCGTTGGTGGGGGAAGCTATGGCTACACCTTC. The encoded protein is CSVGGGSYGYTF. The rearrangement links TRBV29-1 to TRBJ1-2, with a weak D call TRBD1 (5 bases). V dropped 4 bases and J dropped 4 bases, with 10 bases sitting between them. Germline loops: CDR1 SQVTM, CDR2 ANQGSEA. The CDR3 spans 12 residues. Combining the CDR3 with reference TRBV29-1 and TRBJ1-2 gives the whole variable domain SAVISQKPSRDICQRGTSLTIQCQVDSQVTMMFWYRQQPGQSLTLIATANQGSEATYESGFVIDKFPISRPNLTFSTLTVSNMSPEDSSIYLCSVGGGSYGYTFGSGTRLTVV.

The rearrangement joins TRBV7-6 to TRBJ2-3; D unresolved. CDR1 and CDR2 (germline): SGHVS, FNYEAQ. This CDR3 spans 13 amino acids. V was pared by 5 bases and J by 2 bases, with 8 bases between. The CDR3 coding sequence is TGTGCCAGCAGCATACCCAACACAGATACGCAGTATTTT. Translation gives CASSIPNTDTQYF.

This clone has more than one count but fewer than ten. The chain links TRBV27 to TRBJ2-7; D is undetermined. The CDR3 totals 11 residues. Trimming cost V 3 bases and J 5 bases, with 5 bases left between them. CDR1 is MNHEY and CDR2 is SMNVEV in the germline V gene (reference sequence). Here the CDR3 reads CASSFRHEQYF. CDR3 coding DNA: TGTGCCAGCAGTTTTCGACACGAGCAGTACTTC.